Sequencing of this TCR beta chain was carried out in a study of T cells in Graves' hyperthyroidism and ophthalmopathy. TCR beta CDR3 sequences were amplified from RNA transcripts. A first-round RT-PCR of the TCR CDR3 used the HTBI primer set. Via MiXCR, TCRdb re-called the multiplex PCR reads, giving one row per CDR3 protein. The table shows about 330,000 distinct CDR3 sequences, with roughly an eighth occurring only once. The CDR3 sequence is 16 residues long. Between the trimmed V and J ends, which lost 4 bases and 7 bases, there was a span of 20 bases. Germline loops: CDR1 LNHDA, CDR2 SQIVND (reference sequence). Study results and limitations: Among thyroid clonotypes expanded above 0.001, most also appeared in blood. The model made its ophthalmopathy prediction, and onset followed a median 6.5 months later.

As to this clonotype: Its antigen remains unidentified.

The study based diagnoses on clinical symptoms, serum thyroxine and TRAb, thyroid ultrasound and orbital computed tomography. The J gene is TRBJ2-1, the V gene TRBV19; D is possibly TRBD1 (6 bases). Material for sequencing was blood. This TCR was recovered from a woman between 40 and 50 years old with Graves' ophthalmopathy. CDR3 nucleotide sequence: TGTGCCAGTAGTACCCCCCTGCTGAGGGGGTCGAATGAGCAGTTCTTC. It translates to CASSTPLLRGSNEQFF.